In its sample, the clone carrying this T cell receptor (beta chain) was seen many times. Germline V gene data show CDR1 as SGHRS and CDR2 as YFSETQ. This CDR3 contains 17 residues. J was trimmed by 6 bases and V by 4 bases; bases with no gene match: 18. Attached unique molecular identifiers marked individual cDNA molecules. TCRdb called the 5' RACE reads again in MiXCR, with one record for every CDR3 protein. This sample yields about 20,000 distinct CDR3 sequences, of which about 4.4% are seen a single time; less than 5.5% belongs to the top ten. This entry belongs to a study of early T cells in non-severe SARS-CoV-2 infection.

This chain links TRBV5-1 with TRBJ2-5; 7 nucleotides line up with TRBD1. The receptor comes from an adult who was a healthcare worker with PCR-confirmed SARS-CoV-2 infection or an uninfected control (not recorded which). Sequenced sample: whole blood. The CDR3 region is CASSLAYRGSDYKTQYF. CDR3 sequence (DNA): TGCGCCAGCAGCCTGGCTTACAGGGGAAGCGACTACAAGACCCAGTACTTC.